A selection of T cell receptor beta chains follows, all from one sample in a study of OX40 agonist ivuxolimab in advanced cancers. Profiling relied on immunoSEQ multiplex PCR, and the TCRdb table lists in-frame clones only, not all of them. Found here are tens of thousands of clones, around 86% of them singletons; the top ten hold roughly 4%. The starting material was CD4+ or CD8+ T cells sorted from blood, obtained in a trial of the OX40 agonist ivuxolimab. The receptors derive from an adult with an advanced solid tumor such as melanoma, head and neck, liver or kidney cancer. Both conserved end residues are part of each CDR3. The order of the fields is J gene, V gene, CDR3 protein.

J: TRBJ1-1
V: TRBV2
CDR3: CASAAGLNTEAFF

J: TRBJ1-4
V: TRBV7-9
CDR3: CASSRELTVNEKLFF

J: TRBJ2-2
V: TRBV2
CDR3: CASGGQEYTGELFF

J: TRBJ1-2
V: TRBV6-5
CDR3: CASSRPGLRDGYTF

J: TRBJ1-3
V: TRBV28
CDR3: CASSLLSGNTIYF

J: TRBJ2-3
V: TRBV4-1
CDR3: CASSQEGLAGGFTDTQYF

J: TRBJ2-7
V: TRBV25-1
CDR3: CASSQDWGSYEQYF

J: TRBJ2-7
V: TRBV6-8
CDR3: CASTWGGSDEQYF

J: TRBJ1-5
V: TRBV5-1
CDR3: CASSLDGGDQPQHF

J: TRBJ1-6
V: TRBV5-1
CDR3: CASSQSPGTDYSPLHF

J: TRBJ1-5
V: TRBV2
CDR3: CASRQEGNQPQHF

J: TRBJ1-4
V: TRBV2
CDR3: CASLRDRMNGELFF

J: TRBJ2-1
V: TRBV7-3
CDR3: CASSPTSIPYNEQFF

J: TRBJ2-2
V: TRBV28
CDR3: CASSLSGGPGTGELFF

J: TRBJ1-2
V: TRBV20-1
CDR3: CSAPTAYGYTF

J: TRBJ2-7
V: TRBV9
CDR3: CASSATGTSGGLYEQYF

J: TRBJ1-1
V: TRBV7-9
CDR3: CASSLARGLGNTEAFF

J: TRBJ1-6
V: TRBV10-3
CDR3: CAIRETTGGDSPLHF

J: TRBJ2-5
V: TRBV30
CDR3: CAWSPNREETQYF

J: TRBJ2-5
V: TRBV19
CDR3: CASSNGDFQETQYF

J: TRBJ2-3
V: TRBV2
CDR3: CASRWTGGTIRTDTQYF

J: TRBJ1-2
V: TRBV6-1
CDR3: CASSRDSYGYTF

J: TRBJ2-6
V: TRBV28
CDR3: CASSLLVTGANVLTF

J: TRBJ1-5
V: TRBV7-3
CDR3: CASSYDRVGSNQPQHF

J: TRBJ1-5
V: TRBV7-6
CDR3: CASSLDAGGNNQPQHF

J: TRBJ2-1
V: TRBV7-2
CDR3: CASSNRESEQFF

J: TRBJ2-2
V: TRBV19
CDR3: CASMNIGAGLELFF

J: TRBJ2-5
V: TRBV19
CDR3: CASSGQGETQYF

J: TRBJ1-5
V: TRBV19
CDR3: CASSTQGFQPQHF

J: TRBJ1-2
V: TRBV2
CDR3: CASSAGTGGYGYTF

J: TRBJ1-4
V: TRBV5-1
CDR3: CASSLDGNEKLFF

J: TRBJ1-5
V: TRBV5-5
CDR3: CASSLIYGQGYQPQHF

J: TRBJ2-1
V: TRBV5-1
CDR3: CASSLSRGESSYNEQFF

J: TRBJ2-5
V: TRBV18
CDR3: CASSPKAGEETQYF

J: TRBJ2-3
V: TRBV6-1
CDR3: CAAKRSPSYTDTQYF

J: TRBJ1-4
V: TRBV10-3
CDR3: CAISESEAPGLFF

J: TRBJ1-1
V: TRBV7-9
CDR3: CASSLFGGQGEAFF

J: TRBJ2-7
V: TRBV7-2
CDR3: CASSPGSLSYEQYF

J: TRBJ1-6
V: TRBV18
CDR3: CASSPNPPGPSNSPLHF

J: TRBJ1-2
V: TRBV5-4
CDR3: CASTWTGGTYGYTF

J: TRBJ2-1
V: TRBV11-2
CDR3: CASSFSGYEQFF

J: TRBJ1-4
V: TRBV7-9
CDR3: CASTRDSEKLFF

J: TRBJ1-3
V: TRBV30
CDR3: CAGRQFKAPGPMDTIYF

J: TRBJ1-2
V: TRBV27
CDR3: CASSLSGARGGYTF

J: TRBJ1-1
V: TRBV6-5
CDR3: CASRGTVNTEAFF

J: TRBJ2-1
V: TRBV5-4
CDR3: CASSRPRDSPYNEQFF

J: TRBJ2-4
V: TRBV4-3
CDR3: CASSQATAGGLNIQYF

J: TRBJ1-2
V: TRBV5-8
CDR3: CASSSGQNYGYTF

J: TRBJ2-5
V: TRBV2
CDR3: CASTGDRATQYF

J: TRBJ2-7
V: TRBV6-5
CDR3: CASSLGDRLTYEQYF

J: TRBJ1-2
V: TRBV5-4
CDR3: CASSSRQREGYTF

J: TRBJ2-7
V: TRBV7-9
CDR3: CASSPGQGVYEQYF

J: TRBJ2-7
V: TRBV5-1
CDR3: CASSFAPGQGDEQYF

J: TRBJ2-7
V: TRBV7-2
CDR3: CASSHPRTAYEQYF

J: TRBJ2-7
V: TRBV9
CDR3: CASSARDSGYYEQYF